This entry lists 3 T cell receptor beta chains sequenced from one sample in a study of T cells in Graves' hyperthyroidism and ophthalmopathy. Amplified TCR beta CDR3 regions came from RNA transcripts. The HTBI primer set was used in a first-round RT-PCR of the TCR CDR3. TCRdb used MiXCR to reprocess the multiplex PCR reads, holding one entry per CDR3 protein. This sample yields around 420,000 distinct CDR3 sequences, of which 15% to 19% are seen a single time; 11% to 15% belongs to the top ten. Input material: blood. Every receptor here comes from a woman younger than 35 with Graves' hyperthyroidism.

This clonotype was detected many times. J is TRBJ2-4 and V is TRBV2; 7 bases line up with TRBD1. CDR1 is SNHLY and CDR2 is FYNNEI in the germline V gene. The J segment lost 4 bases and the V segment lost 5 bases, leaving 17 bases of the junction unmatched. CDR3 size: 18 residues. CDR3 coding DNA: TGTGCCAGCAGTCGCGACCAAACAGGGGCCACCGTTAAAAACATTCAGTACTTC. It specifies CASSRDQTGATVKNIQYF.

This clonotype occurred a few times. The J gene is TRBJ1-6, the V gene TRBV14; TRBD1 matches 9 bases. Trimming took 0 bases from V and 6 from J; bases not matched to a gene: 3. The CDR3 sequence is 16 residues long. The germline gives CDR1 SGHDN, CDR2 FVKESK. The CDR3 loop is CASSQEGGQGNSPLHF. The CDR3 bases are TGTGCCAGCAGCCAAGAAGGGGGACAGGGTAATTCACCCCTCCACTTT. The whole variable domain, remainder taken from reference TRBV14 and TRBJ1-6, is EAGVTQFPSHSVIEKGQTVTLRCDPISGHDNLYWYRRVMGKEIKFLLHFVKESKQDESGMPNNRFLAERTGGTYSTLKVQPAELEDSGVYFCASSQEGGQGNSPLHFGNGTRLTVT.

The chain joins TRBV11-2 to TRBJ2-7; 10 bases map to TRBD2. Germline-derived CDR1 and CDR2 are SGHAT and FQNNGV. The CDR3 has 17 amino acids. V dropped 1 base and J dropped 0; count of bases not matched to a gene: 6. CDR3 bases: TGTGCCAGCAGCTTAGCGGGGGCTAGCGGGAGCTCCTACGAGCAGTACTTC. Translated, it gives CASSLAGASGSSYEQYF. Full variable domain (outside the CDR3, taken from reference TRBV11-2 and TRBJ2-7): EAGVAQSPRYKIIEKRQSVAFWCNPISGHATLYWYQQILGQGPKLLIQFQNNGVVDDSQLPKDRFSAERLKGVDSTLKIQPAKLEDSAVYLCASSLAGASGSSYEQYFGPGTRLTVT.